The 8 T cell receptor beta chains reported below all come from one sample, sequenced in a study of blood T cell repertoires in COVID-19. Some clones are missing from TCRdb's copy, which holds only in-frame ones; the method was immunoSEQ multiplex PCR. The repertoire holds some 300,000 clones, with approximately 86% as singletons. Input material: peripheral blood. Receptor source: a woman aged 70-85 years with COVID-19, enrolled during active disease.

This sequence joins TRBV18 and TRBJ2-7; D gene uncertain. The CDR3 has 14 amino acids. Germline CDR1 reads KGHSH; CDR2 reads LQKENI. Trimming shortened V by 1 base and J by 0 bases, and 7 bases separated the two germline ends. The CDR3 nucleotides are TGTGCCAGCTCACCACAGGCAGGCTCCTACGAGCAGTACTTC. This codes for CASSPQAGSYEQYF. The full variable domain, in which reference TRBV18 and TRBJ2-7 provide the parts outside the CDR3, is NAGVMQNPRHLVRRRGQEARLRCSPMKGHSHVYWYRQLPEEGLKFMVYLQKENIIDESGMPKERFSAEFPKEGPSILRIQQVVRGDSAAYFCASSPQAGSYEQYFGPGTRLTVT.

The chain is built from TRBV19 and TRBJ2-7; perhaps TRBD1 as D (5 bases). Trimming stripped 5 bases from V and 2 bases from J, with 13 bases between. Germline CDR1 is LNHDA and CDR2 is SQIVND (reference sequence). There are 14 residues in the CDR3. The CDR3 DNA reads TGTGCCAGTAGTTCGACAGTCCGTCCCTACGAGCAGTACTTC. It yields the protein CASSSTVRPYEQYF.

This clone was seen many times. Here the CDR3 DNA reads TGTGCCGGATTTAGAGGGAACACTGAAGCTTTCTTT. Protein product: CAGFRGNTEAFF. The V and J genes are TRBV21-1 and TRBJ1-1. TRBV21-1 is noted as a pseudogene. The CDR3 is 12 residues long.

This clone has a single count. This chain links TRBV10-3 with TRBJ1-5; 9 nucleotides agree with TRBD1. V trimming: 7 bases; J trimming: 3 bases; junction bases outside the gene matches: 7. Per germline, CDR1 ENHRY and CDR2 SYGVKD. The CDR3 spans 15 residues. This CDR3 reads CAIKGQGASNQPQHF. The CDR3 DNA reads as TGTGCCATCAAGGGACAGGGCGCCTCCAATCAGCCCCAGCATTTT.

This rearrangement joins TRBV5-1 to TRBJ2-3; D not certain. Trimming took off 6 bases at V and 1 base at J, with 12 bases between the two ends. The CDR3 length is 14 residues. CDR1 and CDR2 (germline): SGHRS, YFSETQ. CDR3 amino acids: CASTPGTGTDTQYF. The DNA of the CDR3 is TGCGCCAGCACCCCCGGAACAGGCACAGATACGCAGTATTTT.

The chain has TRBV2 and TRBJ1-5; D not certain. Between the trimmed V and J ends, which lost 0 bases and 1 base, there was a span of 7 bases. This CDR3 is built from 15 residues. Germline-derived CDR1 and CDR2 are SNHLY and FYNNEI. The CDR3, as DNA: TGTGCCAGCAGTGAAGCGGCAGTCAGCAATCAGCCCCAGCATTTT. It specifies CASSEAAVSNQPQHF.

The rearrangement uses TRBV7-2 and TRBJ1-2; 8 positions agree with TRBD1. The CDR3 consists of 15 residues. Germline V CDR1 and CDR2: SGHTA, FQGNSA. Trimming at V came to 4 bases and at J to 4 bases, leaving 8 bases not matched to a gene. CDR3 protein: CASSSTGGFVYGYTF. The CDR3 region has the DNA TGTGCCAGCAGCTCCACAGGGGGTTTTGTCTATGGCTACACCTTC.

The chain couples TRBV21-1 to TRBJ1-1. TRBV21-1 is classified as a pseudogene. The CDR3 spans 14 residues. For the CDR3, the DNA is TGTGCCAGCACCCCACGGGACTTGAACACTGAAGCTTTCTTT. This sequence encodes CASTPRDLNTEAFF.